One sample yielded the 15 T cell receptor beta chains listed below, sequenced in a study of shared clonotypes between healthy human individuals. Using immunoSEQ multiplex PCR, the repertoire was profiled, and TCRdb retains in-frame clones only, with some absent. The sample records roughly 2,000,000 clones, around 93% being singletons. Selected positively for CCR7 and CD45RO-negative, naive CD8 cells excluded terminally differentiated effector memory CD45RA+ cells. Input material: naive CD8+ T cells from PBMCs. These receptors were obtained from a man in his late teens or twenties in good health. Some clones in this sample may be carry-over from other donors' samples.

The rearrangement joins TRBV5-8 to TRBJ2-3; no clear D gene. V lost 5 bases and J lost 1, with 11 bases in between. The V gene's germline CDR1 is SGHTS and CDR2 YDEGEE. The CDR3 totals 14 residues. CDR3 loop: CASRSGQGTDTQYF. The CDR3 nucleotides are TGTGCCAGCAGGAGTGGTCAGGGCACAGATACGCAGTATTTT.

The V gene is TRBV28, the J gene TRBJ1-1, with D perhaps matching TRBD1 (6 bases). Germline V gene data show CDR1 as MDHEN and CDR2 as SYDVKM. Deletions cut 7 bases from V and 6 bases from J, with 21 bases between. This CDR3 region has 15 residues. CDR3 sequence reads: CASTPGSNRVSEAFF. The CDR3 DNA reads TGTGCCAGCACCCCAGGAAGCAACAGGGTCTCTGAAGCTTTCTTT.

This clone was observed once. V usage is TRBV27 and J usage is TRBJ1-5; D is unclear. V lost 2 bases to trimming and J lost 0 bases, with 8 bases between them. This CDR3 comprises 15 residues. Germline CDR1 MNHEY, CDR2 SMNVEV (reference sequence). For the CDR3, the DNA is TGTGCCAGCAGTTTAGAGGGTTATAGCAATCAGCCCCAGCATTTT. It encodes CASSLEGYSNQPQHF.

This clone has a single count. The DNA for the CDR3 is TGTGCCAGCAGCCTCCTCCCCCCCTCAAGCGGGAGGGCCGCCGGGGAGCTGTTTTTT. Translated, it gives CASSLLPPSSGRAAGELFF. V is TRBV14 and J is TRBJ2-2; 10 positions agree with TRBD2. The junction had 17 bases not matched to a gene; V was cut back by 4 bases and J by 6 bases. Germline V gene lookup returns CDR1 SGHDN and CDR2 FVKESK. The CDR3 extends over 19 amino acids.

For this clone: Different DNA sequences within this sample yield the same CDR3. The J gene is TRBJ1-4, the V gene TRBV7-9; D remains ambiguous. CDR3 length: 14 residues. The V end was cut by 3 bases, the J end by 1 base, with 6 bases between. CDR1 is SEHNR and CDR2 is FQNEAQ in the germline V gene (reference sequence). CDR3 loop: CASSFGGTNEKLFF. The CDR3 nucleotides read TGTGCCAGCAGCTTTGGTGGAACTAATGAAAAACTGTTTTTT.

This rearrangement joins TRBV9 to TRBJ2-7; 8 nucleotides match TRBD1. The CDR3 runs 15 residues. Germline lookup yields CDR1 SGDLS and CDR2 YYNGEE. V was clipped by 0 bases and J by 7 bases; unmatched bases: 9. This chain's CDR3 is CASSVDQGALYEQYF. Written as DNA, the CDR3 is TGTGCCAGCAGCGTAGACCAGGGGGCGCTGTATGAGCAGTACTTC. Complete variable domain (other parts from reference TRBV9 and TRBJ2-7): DSGVTQTPKHLITATGQRVTLRCSPRSGDLSVYWYQQSLDQGLQFLIQYYNGEERAKGNILERFSAQQFPDLHSELNLSSLELGDSALYFCASSVDQGALYEQYFGPGTRLTVT.

The chain uses TRBV29-1 and TRBJ2-1; tentatively, D is TRBD1 (5 bases). Per the germline V gene, CDR1 is SQVTM and CDR2 is ANQGSEA. With 3 bases removed from V and 6 bases from J, the gap between germline ends came to 12 bases. The CDR3 spans 13 residues. CDR3 residues: CSVDPQGSNEQFF. The CDR3 DNA sequence: TGCAGCGTTGACCCCCAGGGTAGCAATGAGCAGTTCTTC.

The chain joins TRBV9 to TRBJ2-1; 8 nucleotides line up with TRBD2. CDR1 is SGDLS and CDR2 is YYNGEE in the germline V gene. The trim removed 5 bases at V and 1 base at J, leaving 8 bases unmatched. The CDR3 runs 16 residues. The CDR3 DNA sequence: TGTGCCAGCAGTGGGGAAGGCGGGAGGTCCTACAATGAGCAGTTCTTC. Its protein product is CASSGEGGRSYNEQFF. The variable domain in full, with the rest retrieved from reference TRBV9 and TRBJ2-1, is DSGVTQTPKHLITATGQRVTLRCSPRSGDLSVYWYQQSLDQGLQFLIQYYNGEERAKGNILERFSAQQFPDLHSELNLSSLELGDSALYFCASSGEGGRSYNEQFFGPGTRLTVL.

J is TRBJ2-1 and V is TRBV15; D unresolved. The CDR3 totals 16 residues. V was pared by 0 bases and J by 2 bases, with 11 bases between. Germline V gene lookup returns CDR1 LNHNV and CDR2 YYDKDF (reference sequence). CDR3 in DNA: TGTGCCACCAGCAGAGAAGGAAGCGAAACCTACAATGAGCAGTTCTTC. This codes for CATSREGSETYNEQFF. The entire variable domain, with the rest obtained from reference TRBV15 and TRBJ2-1, is as follows: DAMVIQNPRYQVTQFGKPVTLSCSQTLNHNVMYWYQQKSSQAPKLLFHYYDKDFNNEADTPDNFQSRRPNTSFCFLDIRSPGLGDTAMYLCATSREGSETYNEQFFGPGTRLTVL.

CDR3 DNA: TGTGCCAGCAGCGAAGGGACAGGGAAATTCTACAATGAGCAGTTCTTC. This gives the protein CASSEGTGKFYNEQFF. This rearrangement joins TRBV7-6 to TRBJ2-1; TRBD1 matches 9 bases. Germline V lookup: CDR1 SGHVS, CDR2 FNYEAQ. The CDR3 spans 16 residues. V shed 5 bases, J shed 3 bases, and the junction held 8 bases outside the gene matches.

The rearrangement links TRBV4-1 to TRBJ2-5; D remains ambiguous. Germline V gene sequence: CDR1 MGHRA, CDR2 YSYEKL. With 2 bases removed from V and 1 base from J, the gap between germline ends came to 8 bases. The CDR3 runs to 14 residues. CDR3 in amino acids: CASSQPAFQETQYF. The CDR3 nucleotides read TGCGCCAGCAGCCAACCGGCCTTCCAAGAGACCCAGTACTTC.

V gene TRBV7-9 combines with J gene TRBJ1-1; 11 bases are a match to TRBD1. Trimming took 4 bases from V and 3 from J; bases not matched to a gene: 7. Germline loops: CDR1 SEHNR, CDR2 FQNEAQ (reference sequence). CDR3 size: 16 residues. DNA of the CDR3: TGTGCCAGCAGCTCTCCGGACAGGGGGCAATACACTGAAGCTTTCTTT. This gives the protein CASSSPDRGQYTEAFF.

The chain couples TRBV6-5 to TRBJ1-3; D unresolved. Trimming removed 6 bases from V and 3 bases from J, with 15 bases in between. Germline assignment: CDR1 MNHEY and CDR2 SVGAGI. CDR3 length: 15 residues. The CDR3 sequence: CASSLRVGGGNTIYF. In DNA, the CDR3 is TGTGCCAGCAGCCTAAGGGTGGGAGGTGGAAACACCATATATTTT.

The rearrangement joins TRBV5-6 to TRBJ2-1; tentative D call: TRBD2 (5 bases). This CDR3 region has 13 residues. V lost 4 bases, J lost 3 bases, and 8 bases lay in between. The germline V gene has CDR1 SGHDT and CDR2 YYEEEE. The CDR3 loop reads CASSLTNYNEQFF. The CDR3 bases are TGTGCCAGCAGCCTGACTAACTACAATGAGCAGTTCTTC.

The chain couples TRBV5-5 to TRBJ2-7; a weak D match, TRBD1 (5 bases). CDR3 length: 14 residues. Trimming took off 0 bases at V and 3 bases at J, with 10 bases between the two ends. The germline gives CDR1 SGHKS, CDR2 YYEKEE (reference sequence). CDR3 protein: CASSLGQGDYEQYF. Here the CDR3 DNA reads TGTGCCAGCAGCTTGGGGCAGGGTGACTACGAGCAGTACTTC.